The 5 T cell receptor beta chains below come from one sample, sequenced in a study of Ad26.COV2.S vaccination and SARS-CoV-2 variants. As for treatment: some 19 received Ad26.COV2.S at low or high dose, single or two shots; five or six received placebo; per-sample allocation not given. Samples came from day 63 after the first vaccine or placebo injection. This table comes from immunoSEQ multiplex PCR, and its TCRdb copy is limited to in-frame clones, with some not included. The repertoire holds 410,000 or so clones, with over 80% as singletons. Sequencing was performed on peripheral blood, taken in a trial of Ad26.COV2.S vaccine versus placebo. All receptors come from a person between 18 and 65 years old who received the Ad26.COV2.S COVID-19 vaccine or a placebo.

The chain links TRBV20-1 to TRBJ2-7, with TRBD1 identical over 7 bases. With 4 bases clipped from V and 4 bases from J, the junction kept 13 bases outside the gene matches. CDR1 is DFQATT and CDR2 is SNEGSKA in the germline V gene (reference sequence). CDR3 length: 15 amino acids. The CDR3 DNA follows: TGCAGTGCTATTGACAGGGTTTCAGTCGCGTACGAGCAGTACTTC. It encodes CSAIDRVSVAYEQYF.

The chain joins TRBV12-3 or TRBV12-4 to TRBJ1-2; no reliable D call. Between the trimmed V and J ends, which lost 3 bases and 5 bases, there was a span of 7 bases. The CDR3 consists of 12 residues. The CDR3: CASSFRVYGYTF. Written as DNA, the CDR3 is TGTGCCAGCAGTTTCCGGGTATATGGCTACACCTTC.

V usage is TRBV29-1 and J usage is TRBJ1-2, with 10 bases matching TRBD1. Trimming took 4 bases from V and 6 from J; bases not matched to a gene: 14. Looked up from germline, CDR1 is SQVTM and CDR2 is ANQGSEA. The CDR3 runs 16 residues. The CDR3 region has the DNA TGCAGCGTTGGGAGAAATTGGGACAGGGGTTCCGATGGCTACACCTTC. Amino acid sequence: CSVGRNWDRGSDGYTF.

The chain employs TRBV6-2 or TRBV6-3 and TRBJ2-1; D call uncertain. CDR1 and CDR2 from the germline V gene are MNHEY and SVGEGT. The CDR3 totals 12 residues. Trimming took 2 bases from V and 5 from J, leaving 4 bases between them. The CDR3 is CASSYPNNEQFF. CDR3 DNA: TGTGCCAGCAGTTACCCGAACAATGAGCAGTTCTTC.

This clone was picked up one time. This sequence joins TRBV15 and TRBJ1-2; TRBD1 aligns across 10 bases. The V and J ends lost 3 bases and 1 base, in that order; junction bases with no gene match: 5. Germline V gene sequence: CDR1 LNHNV, CDR2 YYDKDF (reference sequence). The CDR3 length is 16 residues. The CDR3 loop reads CATSREDRGINYGYTF. As DNA, the CDR3 is TGTGCCACCAGCAGGGAGGACAGGGGGATTAACTATGGCTACACCTTC.